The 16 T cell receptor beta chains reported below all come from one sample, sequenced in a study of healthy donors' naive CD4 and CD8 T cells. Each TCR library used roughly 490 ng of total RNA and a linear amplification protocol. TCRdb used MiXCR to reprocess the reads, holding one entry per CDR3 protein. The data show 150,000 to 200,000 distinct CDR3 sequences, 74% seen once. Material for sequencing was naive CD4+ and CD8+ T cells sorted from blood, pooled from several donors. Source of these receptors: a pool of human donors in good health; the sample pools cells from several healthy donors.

CDR3 nucleotide sequence: TGCAGCGTTGAACTCCGGCAGGGGGCCGACTACGAGCAGTACTTC. Its translation is CSVELRQGADYEQYF. The chain links TRBV29-1 to TRBJ2-7, with TRBD1 identical over 8 bases. The CDR3 loop spans 15 amino acids. CDR1 and CDR2 from the germline V gene are SQVTM and ANQGSEA. Unmatched junction bases numbered 9, after V lost 2 bases and J lost 3 bases.

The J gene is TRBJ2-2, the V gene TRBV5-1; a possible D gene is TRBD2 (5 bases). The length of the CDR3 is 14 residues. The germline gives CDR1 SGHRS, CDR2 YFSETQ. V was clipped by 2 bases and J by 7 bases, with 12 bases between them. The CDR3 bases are TGCGCCAGCAGCTTTAGTAACGAGGGCGGGGAGCTGTTTTTT. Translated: CASSFSNEGGELFF.

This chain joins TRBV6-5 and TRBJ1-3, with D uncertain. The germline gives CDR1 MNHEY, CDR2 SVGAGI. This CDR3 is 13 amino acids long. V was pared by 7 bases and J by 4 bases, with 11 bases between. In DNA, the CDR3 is TGTGCCAGCAAAACCCCCAAGGGAAACACCATATATTTT. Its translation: CASKTPKGNTIYF.

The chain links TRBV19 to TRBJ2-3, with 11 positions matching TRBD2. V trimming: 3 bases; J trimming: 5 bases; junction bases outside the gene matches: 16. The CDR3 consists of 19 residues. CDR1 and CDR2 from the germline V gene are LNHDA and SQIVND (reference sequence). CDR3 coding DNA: TGTGCCAGTAGTATGGGGAGTCCGGGACTAGCGGCCCAGGGAGATACGCAGTATTTT. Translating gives CASSMGSPGLAAQGDTQYF.

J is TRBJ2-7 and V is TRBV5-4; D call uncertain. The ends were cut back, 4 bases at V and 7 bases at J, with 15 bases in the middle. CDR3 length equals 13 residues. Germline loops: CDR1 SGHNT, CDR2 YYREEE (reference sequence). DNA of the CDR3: TGTGCCAGCAGCACACCGCAGGTGGGAGAGCAGTACTTC. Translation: CASSTPQVGEQYF.

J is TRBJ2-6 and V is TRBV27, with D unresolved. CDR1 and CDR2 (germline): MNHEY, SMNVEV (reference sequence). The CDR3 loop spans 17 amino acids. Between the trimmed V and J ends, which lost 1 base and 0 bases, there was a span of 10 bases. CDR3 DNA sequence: TGTGCCAGCAGTTTATTAGGCAGCTACTCTGGGGCCAACGTCCTGACTTTC. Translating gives CASSLLGSYSGANVLTF.

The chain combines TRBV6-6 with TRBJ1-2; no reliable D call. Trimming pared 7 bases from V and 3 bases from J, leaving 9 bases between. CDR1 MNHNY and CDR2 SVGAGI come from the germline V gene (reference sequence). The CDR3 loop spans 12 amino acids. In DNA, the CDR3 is TGTGCCAGCAACCCGGACGACTATGGCTACACCTTC. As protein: CASNPDDYGYTF.

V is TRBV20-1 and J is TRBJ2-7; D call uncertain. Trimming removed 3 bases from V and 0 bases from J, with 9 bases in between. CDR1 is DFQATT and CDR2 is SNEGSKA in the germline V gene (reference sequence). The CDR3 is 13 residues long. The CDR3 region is CSARWHNSYEQYF. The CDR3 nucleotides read TGCAGTGCTAGGTGGCACAACTCCTACGAGCAGTACTTC.

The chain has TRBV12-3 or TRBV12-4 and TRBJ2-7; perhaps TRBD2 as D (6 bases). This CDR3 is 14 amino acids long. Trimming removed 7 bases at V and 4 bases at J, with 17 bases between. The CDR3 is CASTPWQEGYEQYF. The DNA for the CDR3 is TGTGCCAGCACCCCCTGGCAGGAGGGATACGAGCAGTACTTC.

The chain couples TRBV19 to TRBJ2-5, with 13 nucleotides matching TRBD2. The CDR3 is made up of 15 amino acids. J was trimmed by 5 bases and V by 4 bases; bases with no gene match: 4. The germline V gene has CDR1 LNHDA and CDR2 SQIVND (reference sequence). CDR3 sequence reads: CASSTSGLAGETQYF. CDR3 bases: TGTGCCAGTAGTACTTCGGGACTAGCGGGGGAGACCCAGTACTTC.

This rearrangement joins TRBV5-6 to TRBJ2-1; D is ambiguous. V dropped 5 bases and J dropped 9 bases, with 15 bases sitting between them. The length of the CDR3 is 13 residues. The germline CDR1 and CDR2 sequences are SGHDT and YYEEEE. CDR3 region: CASSLFMSSEQFF. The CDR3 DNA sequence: TGTGCCAGCAGTCTATTTATGAGCAGTGAGCAGTTCTTC.

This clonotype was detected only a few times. The CDR3 here is CASSSQQGRTDTQYF. CDR3 nucleotide sequence: TGTGCCAGCAGCTCTCAACAGGGGCGGACAGATACGCAGTATTTT. This chain links TRBV5-6 with TRBJ2-3; 7 bases map to TRBD1. The CDR3 consists of 15 residues. CDR1 is SGHDT, CDR2 YYEEEE, per germline. J gave up 3 bases and V 3 bases, and 7 bases lay outside the gene matches.

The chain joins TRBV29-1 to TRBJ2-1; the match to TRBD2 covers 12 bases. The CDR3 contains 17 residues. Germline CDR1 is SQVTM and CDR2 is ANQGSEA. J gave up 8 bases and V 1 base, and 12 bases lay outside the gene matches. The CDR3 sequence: CSVEVYGSSGRVDEQFF. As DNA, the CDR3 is TGCAGCGTTGAAGTTTACGGCTCTAGCGGGAGGGTCGATGAGCAGTTCTTC.

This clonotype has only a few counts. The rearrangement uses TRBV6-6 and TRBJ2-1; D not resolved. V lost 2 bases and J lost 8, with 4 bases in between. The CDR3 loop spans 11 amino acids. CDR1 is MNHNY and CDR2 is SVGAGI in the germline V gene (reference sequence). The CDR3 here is CASSYTHEQFF. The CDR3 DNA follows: TGTGCCAGCAGTTACACCCATGAGCAGTTCTTC.

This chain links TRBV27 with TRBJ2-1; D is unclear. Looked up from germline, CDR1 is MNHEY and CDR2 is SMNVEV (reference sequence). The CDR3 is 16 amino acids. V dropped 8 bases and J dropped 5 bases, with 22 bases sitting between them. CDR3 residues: CASQVLVGWSNNEQFF. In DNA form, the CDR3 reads TGTGCCAGCCAGGTATTAGTGGGATGGTCAAACAATGAGCAGTTCTTC.

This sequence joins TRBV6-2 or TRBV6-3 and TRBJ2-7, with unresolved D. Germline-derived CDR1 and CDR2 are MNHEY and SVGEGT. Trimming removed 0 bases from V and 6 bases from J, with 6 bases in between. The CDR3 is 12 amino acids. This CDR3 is CASSYSMGEQYF. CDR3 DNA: TGTGCCAGCAGTTACTCGATGGGCGAGCAGTACTTC.